What follows are 25 T cell receptor beta chains derived from one specimen sequenced in a study of molecular identifiers for immune sequencing clone quantification. Each CDR3 protein is one row after TCRdb ran MiXCR on the PCR reads. The sample has about 97,000 distinct CDR3 sequences; roughly 24% are singletons. Input material: naive CD8+ T cells from blood, with Jurkat cell RNA spiked in. Indicated subset: FACS-sorted CD8+CD4-CCR7+CD45RA+ naive T cells. The receptors were gathered from a human donor in good health. Some libraries in this study had Jurkat cell RNA spiked in.

This clonotype occurred a few times. The chain employs TRBV4-3 and TRBJ2-3; tentative D call: TRBD2 (6 bases). Per the germline V gene, CDR1 is LGHNA and CDR2 is YSLEER. Deletions cut 0 bases from V and 0 bases from J, with 13 bases between. The CDR3 runs 17 residues. The CDR3 DNA reads as TGCGCCAGCAGCCAAGATCGGGCTAGCGCTAGCACAGATACGCAGTATTTT. Amino acids: CASSQDRASASTDTQYF.

Comment on this clonotype: A read error is possible here, since a much larger clone lies one base away. The chain links TRBV3-1 to TRBJ2-7; weak D call: TRBD1 (5 bases). Germline CDR1 is LGHDT and CDR2 is YNNKEL (reference sequence). V was pared by 1 base and J by 5 bases, with 15 bases between. This CDR3 has 15 amino acids. In DNA, the CDR3 is TGTGCCAGCAGCCAAGTGGAAGGGGCTGCCCACGAGCAGTACTTC. Its translation is CASSQVEGAAHEQYF.

For this clonotype: A clone one base away is much larger, so this may be a read error. This chain uses TRBV7-9 with TRBJ2-7; a possible D gene is TRBD1 (5 bases). Germline V gene sequence: CDR1 SEHNR, CDR2 FQNEAQ (reference sequence). The CDR3 covers 12 residues. V shed 5 bases and J shed 5 bases, with 10 bases lying between them. The CDR3 bases are TGTGCCAGCAGCCCGACAGTTAACGAGCAGTACTTC. Amino acids: CASSPTVNEQYF.

This clonotype was seen more than once but under ten times. The chain combines TRBV27 with TRBJ1-5, with 10 bases aligning to TRBD1. Germline loops: CDR1 MNHEY, CDR2 SMNVEV (reference sequence). The length of the CDR3 is 15 residues. With V trimmed by 3 bases and J by 8 bases, 7 bases remained unmatched. The CDR3 DNA reads as TGTGCCAGCAGTTTGGGGACAGGGGCGAGCGAGCCCCAGCATTTT. Translation gives CASSLGTGASEPQHF.

This clonotype has a count of ten or more. The V and J genes are TRBV12-3 or TRBV12-4 and TRBJ1-5; D call uncertain. The CDR3 has 12 amino acids. Trimming took off 6 bases at V and 4 bases at J, with 7 bases between the two ends. Written as DNA, the CDR3 is TGTGCCAGCAGCCCGACAAATCAGCCCCAGCATTTT. This sequence encodes CASSPTNQPQHF.

The chain links TRBV2 to TRBJ2-2, with TRBD1 identical over 8 bases. J was trimmed by 7 bases and V by 3 bases; bases with no gene match: 7. The CDR3 totals 15 residues. CDR1 is SNHLY, CDR2 FYNNEI, per germline. This CDR3 reads CASSDGQGYGGELFF. The CDR3 bases are TGTGCCAGCAGTGACGGACAGGGCTATGGCGGGGAGCTGTTTTTT.

This clonotype was found many times. The chain has TRBV7-6 and TRBJ2-3, with 8 nucleotides matching TRBD2. The CDR3 sequence is 17 residues long. Germline-derived CDR1 and CDR2 are SGHVS and FNYEAQ. V lost 1 base to trimming and J lost 0 bases; unmatched junction nucleotides: 6. The CDR3 coding sequence is TGTGCCAGCAGCTTAGACGTGGCGGGGGGAAGCACAGATACGCAGTATTTT. Protein product: CASSLDVAGGSTDTQYF.

This clonotype showed up many times. V gene TRBV3-1 combines with J gene TRBJ2-4; 12 bases line up with TRBD2. The CDR3 is 19 residues long. V was clipped by 3 bases and J by 10 bases; unmatched bases: 19. Germline loops: CDR1 LGHDT, CDR2 YNNKEL (reference sequence). CDR3 in amino acids: CASSQDTMKGLAGYPIQYF. The CDR3 region has the DNA TGTGCCAGCAGCCAGGACACTATGAAAGGACTAGCGGGATATCCGATTCAGTACTTC.

Details on this clonotype: This may stem from a read error, because a much larger clone lies one nucleotide away. The V gene is TRBV9, the J gene TRBJ1-1; tentatively, D is TRBD1 (5 bases). CDR3 length: 15 residues. Germline V CDR1 and CDR2: SGDLS, YYNGEE. V was shortened by 10 bases and J by 0 bases, with 19 bases between the two germline ends. CDR3 residues: CASASGTGMNTEAFF. The CDR3 DNA sequence: TGTGCCTCCGCCTCCGGGACGGGAATGAACACTGAAGCTTTCTTT.

This clonotype has more than one count but fewer than ten. A clone one base away is much larger, so this may be a read error. The chain links TRBV5-1 to TRBJ1-4, with no clear D. V lost 0 bases to trimming and J lost 11 bases, with 17 bases between them. The germline CDR1 and CDR2 sequences are SGHRS and YFSETQ. This CDR3 is built from 15 residues. The CDR3 sequence: CASSLDVPDPAKLFF. The DNA of the CDR3 is TGCGCCAGCAGCTTGGACGTTCCCGACCCGGCCAAACTGTTTTTT.

In the case of this clonotype: Given a much more abundant clone one base away, this may be a read error. The missing conserved phenylalanine or tryptophan at the end of this CDR3 makes a read error likely. The chain is built from TRBV12-3 or TRBV12-4 and TRBJ2-2; 7 bases map to TRBD1. V trimming: 5 bases; J trimming: 6 bases; junction bases outside the gene matches: 12. The CDR3 totals 16 residues. The DNA for the CDR3 is TGTGCCAGCAGTCCCTCGTACCCAGGGGGAGCCGGGGAGCTGTTTCTT. It codes for CASSPSYPGGAGELFL.

In the case of this clonotype: A much larger clone lies a single base off, so this may be a read error. The CDR3 sequence is CASSLTGILEFHNEQLF. DNA of the CDR3: TGTGCCAGCAGCCTAACTGGTATACTAGAATTCCACAATGAGCAGCTCTTC. The genes are TRBV7-2 and TRBJ2-1; maybe TRBD2 (5 bases). From germline, CDR1 is SGHTA and CDR2 FQGNSA. The CDR3 is 17 amino acids.

This clonotype has at least ten counts. J is TRBJ2-7 and V is TRBV6-5; perhaps D is TRBD1 or TRBD2 (5 bases each). Between the trimmed V and J ends, which lost 6 bases and 0 bases, there was a span of 12 bases. The CDR3 loop spans 14 amino acids. Germline V gives CDR1 MNHEY, CDR2 SVGAGI. The CDR3: CASSPGPNSYEQYF. CDR3 sequence (DNA): TGTGCCAGCAGCCCGGGACCGAACTCCTACGAGCAGTACTTC.

This clonotype has a handful of counts. This chain links TRBV28 with TRBJ2-1; D remains ambiguous. The CDR3 sequence is 13 residues long. Germline CDR1 MDHEN, CDR2 SYDVKM. Trimming shortened V by 0 bases and J by 6 bases, and 6 bases separated the two germline ends. The DNA for the CDR3 is TGTGCCAGCAGTTTATGGCCGGCCAATGAGCAGTTCTTC. Protein product: CASSLWPANEQFF.

In the case of this clonotype: Just one base apart from a much larger clone, this may be a read error. The genes are TRBV7-6 and TRBJ2-3, with TRBD1 matching over 10 bases. Looked up from germline, CDR1 is SGHVS and CDR2 is FNYEAQ. J lost 2 bases, V lost 5 bases, and 10 bases had no gene match. The CDR3 loop spans 17 amino acids. In DNA form, the CDR3 reads TGTGCCAGCAGCCTAGAGACAGGGGGCTTTATCACAGATACGCAGTATTTT. Its translation is CASSLETGGFITDTQYF.

V usage is TRBV19 and J usage is TRBJ2-7; 8 bases agree with TRBD2. This CDR3 has 15 residues. CDR1 and CDR2 (germline): LNHDA, SQIVND (reference sequence). V gave up 9 bases and J gave up 3 bases; unmatched junction bases: 13. As DNA, the CDR3 is TGTGCCAGAAGTCCGTGGATCGGGGGGGGCTACGAGCAGTACTTC. This sequence encodes CARSPWIGGGYEQYF.

On this clonotype: This could be a read error, since a much larger clone is one nucleotide away. The chain recombines TRBV15 with TRBJ1-1; TRBD1 might be the D (6 bases). CDR1 is LNHNV and CDR2 is YYDKDF in the germline V gene (reference sequence). Trimming pared 6 bases from V and 7 bases from J, leaving 15 bases between. This CDR3 comprises 13 residues. CDR3 amino acids: CATRPPGVDEAFF. CDR3 sequence (DNA): TGTGCCACCAGGCCACCAGGGGTTGATGAAGCTTTCTTT.

A few counts support this clonotype. This chain uses TRBV7-9 with TRBJ2-5, with D tentatively TRBD1 (5 bases). V lost 5 bases to trimming and J lost 4 bases, with 14 bases between them. The length of the CDR3 is 14 residues. Germline CDR1 and CDR2: SEHNR and FQNEAQ (reference sequence). CDR3 DNA: TGTGCCAGCAGCACCTTACTAAGGGGAGAGACCCAGTACTTC. Protein: CASSTLLRGETQYF.

On this clonotype: One end of the junction is discordant with germline, which a read error may explain. The chain has TRBV6-2 or TRBV6-3 and TRBJ1-5; no definite D call. The CDR3 contains 16 residues. Per the germline V gene, CDR1 is MNHEY and CDR2 is SVGEGT. The CDR3 reads CASNKQDKLSNQPPHF. In DNA, the CDR3 is TGTGCCAGCAATAAACAAGACAAACTTAGCAATCAGCCCCCGCATTTT.

There are many counts of this clonotype. The chain recombines TRBV28 with TRBJ2-4; tentatively, D is TRBD1 (8 bases). The CDR3 consists of 13 residues. V was clipped by 5 bases and J by 9 bases, with 14 bases between them. Per germline, CDR1 MDHEN and CDR2 SYDVKM. CDR3 DNA sequence: TGTGCCAGCAGTATAACAGGGGGGGTCATTCAGTACTTC. This gives the protein CASSITGGVIQYF.

In its sample, this clonotype was seen many times. CDR3 amino acids: CASSQSELEMRTGGKNIQYF. The DNA for the CDR3 is TGCGCCAGCAGTCAATCGGAATTGGAGATGAGGACAGGGGGCAAAAACATTCAGTACTTC. V is TRBV23-1 and J is TRBJ2-4, with 10 bases identical to TRBD1. TRBV23-1 is labeled an ORF, and its function is uncertain. This CDR3 is 20 amino acids long. The V gene end was trimmed by 0 bases and the J gene end by 3 bases; junction bases not matched to a gene: 14.

This clonotype appeared many times. The chain links TRBV7-2 to TRBJ1-1, with D unclear. V lost 5 bases and J 0 bases, leaving 7 bases between the germline ends. From germline, CDR1 is SGHTA and CDR2 FQGNSA. There are 13 residues in the CDR3. This CDR3 is CASSRRMNTEAFF. In DNA, the CDR3 is TGTGCCAGCAGCCGCCGAATGAACACTGAAGCTTTCTTT.

To note about this clonotype: Since a much larger clone is just one base distant, this may be a read error. The V gene is TRBV4-3, the J gene TRBJ2-1; D is undetermined. The CDR3 is 11 residues long. CDR1 and CDR2 from the germline V gene are LGHNA and YSLEER. CDR3 DNA: TGCGCCGGCAGGAACGTCGGGGAGCAGTTCTTC. Its translation is CAGRNVGEQFF.

This clonotype was seen repeatedly, ten times or more. V and J are TRBV4-3 and TRBJ1-4, with D hard to call. CDR3 size: 14 residues. V was clipped by 0 bases and J by 0 bases, with 2 bases between them. Per the germline V gene, CDR1 is LGHNA and CDR2 is YSLEER. CDR3 nucleotide sequence: TGCGCCAGCAGCCAAGAAGCAACTAATGAAAAACTGTTTTTT. Its protein product is CASSQEATNEKLFF.

This clonotype was seen at least ten times. The chain has TRBV4-3 and TRBJ1-4, with 12 bases aligning to TRBD1. The ends lost 0 bases at V and 6 bases at J; junction bases unmatched: 14. CDR3 length: 20 residues. Germline values: CDR1 LGHNA, CDR2 YSLEER. This CDR3 reads CASSQDDPTGTGGWDEKLFF. In DNA, the CDR3 is TGCGCCAGCAGCCAAGATGATCCCACCGGGACAGGGGGCTGGGATGAAAAACTGTTTTTT.